Below, 28 T cell receptor beta chains from the same sample are listed, as sequenced in a study of blood T cell repertoires in COVID-19. Libraries were prepared by immunoSEQ multiplex PCR; TCRdb keeps only in-frame clonotypes and omits some of them. Of over 250,000 clones in the sample, about 86% were seen once. What was sequenced was peripheral blood. The receptors were sampled from a woman in her sixties or seventies with COVID-19, enrolled during active disease.

The V gene is TRBV27, the J gene TRBJ1-1; 8 bases agree with TRBD1. The V gene's germline CDR1 is MNHEY and CDR2 SMNVEV (reference sequence). Trimming took 5 bases from V and 4 from J; bases not matched to a gene: 3. The CDR3 is made up of 13 amino acids. Written as DNA, the CDR3 is TGTGCCAGCAGTCTGACAGGGGTCACTGAAGCTTTCTTT. Encoded protein: CASSLTGVTEAFF.

The chain has TRBV29-1 and TRBJ2-2; TRBD1 might be the D (6 bases). CDR3 length: 14 amino acids. The germline CDR1 and CDR2 sequences are SQVTM and ANQGSEA. With 5 bases removed from V and 2 bases from J, the gap between germline ends came to 12 bases. The CDR3 DNA sequence: TGCAGCGTTCTACGGGACACCAACACCGGGGAGCTGTTTTTT. Amino acids: CSVLRDTNTGELFF.

In its sample, this clone was seen many times. The chain recombines TRBV7-9 with TRBJ2-1; the match to TRBD1 covers 10 bases. Germline V gene sequence: CDR1 SEHNR, CDR2 FQNEAQ (reference sequence). V lost 5 bases, J lost 7 bases, and 5 bases stayed unmatched. CDR3 length equals 14 residues. CDR3: CASSREDRGNEQFF. CDR3 nucleotides: TGTGCCAGCAGCAGGGAGGACAGGGGGAATGAGCAGTTCTTC. Based on the CDR3 plus reference TRBV7-9 and TRBJ2-1, the full variable domain is DTGVSQNPRHKITKRGQNVTFRCDPISEHNRLYWYRQTLGQGPEFLTYFQNEAQLEKSRLLSDRFSAERPKGSFSTLEIQRTEQGDSAMYLCASSREDRGNEQFFGPGTRLTVL.

V is TRBV5-1 and J is TRBJ2-2, with 8 bases identical to TRBD1. J was trimmed by 5 bases and V by 6 bases; bases with no gene match: 9. The CDR3 runs 15 residues. Germline values: CDR1 SGHRS, CDR2 YFSETQ. The CDR3 is CASTQSTGGTGELFF. The CDR3 region has the DNA TGCGCCAGCACCCAGTCTACAGGGGGAACCGGGGAGCTGTTTTTT.

The chain couples TRBV6-2 or TRBV6-3 to TRBJ2-3; D remains ambiguous. Germline V gene lookup returns CDR1 MNHEY and CDR2 SVGEGT. V lost 4 bases and J 1 base, leaving 18 bases between the germline ends. The CDR3 has 17 amino acids. CDR3: CASSLPLSLYRTDTQYF. CDR3 coding DNA: TGTGCCAGCAGTTTGCCCCTAAGTCTCTATCGCACAGATACGCAGTATTTT.

This clone came up a few times. This chain joins TRBV2 and TRBJ1-6, with 7 nucleotides matching TRBD1. The CDR3 totals 16 residues. CDR1 and CDR2 (germline): SNHLY, FYNNEI. The V gene end was trimmed by 0 bases and the J gene end by 9 bases; junction bases not matched to a gene: 8. The CDR3 reads CASSEAPTGFGSPLHF. For the CDR3, the DNA is TGTGCCAGCAGTGAAGCGCCGACAGGGTTTGGTTCACCCCTCCACTTT.

The chain is built from TRBV3-1 (or the pseudogene TRBV3-2) and TRBJ1-1; 10 bases match TRBD1. There are 14 residues in the CDR3. Germline CDR1 reads LGHDT; CDR2 reads YNNKEL (reference sequence). The J segment lost 6 bases and the V segment lost 5 bases, leaving 6 bases of the junction unmatched. CDR3 amino acids: CASSFRTGGSEAFF. CDR3 nucleotide sequence: TGTGCCAGCAGCTTTCGGACAGGGGGTTCTGAAGCTTTCTTT.

This clone was detected once. The CDR3, as DNA: TGTGCCAGCAGTGAAGCGGCCGGGGGGGGCTTGAATGAGCAGTTCTTC. Protein product: CASSEAAGGGLNEQFF. The chain combines TRBV2 with TRBJ2-1; 8 positions agree with TRBD2. V shed 0 bases, J shed 7 bases, and the junction held 8 bases outside the gene matches. Germline V CDR1 and CDR2: SNHLY, FYNNEI. The CDR3 contains 16 residues.

This clone turned up a few times. The chain employs TRBV15 and TRBJ2-2; weak D call: TRBD1 (6 bases). V lost 5 bases to trimming and J lost 1 base, with 8 bases between them. This CDR3 region has 14 residues. Germline lookup yields CDR1 LNHNV and CDR2 YYDKDF (reference sequence). As DNA, the CDR3 is TGTGCCACCAGCCAGGACAGGAACACCGGGGAGCTGTTTTTT. Translating gives CATSQDRNTGELFF. Full variable domain (outside the CDR3, taken from reference TRBV15 and TRBJ2-2): DAMVIQNPRYQVTQFGKPVTLSCSQTLNHNVMYWYQQKSSQAPKLLFHYYDKDFNNEADTPDNFQSRRPNTSFCFLDIRSPGLGDTAMYLCATSQDRNTGELFFGEGSRLTVL.

In its sample, this clone was seen a few times. The rearrangement uses TRBV12-5 and TRBJ1-5; no clear D gene. This CDR3 contains 15 residues. Germline CDR1 is LGHNT and CDR2 is FRNRAP. V was pared by 7 bases and J by 2 bases, with 15 bases between. The CDR3 DNA reads TGTGCTAGTGCCCGGCCCCGAACAGGCAATCAGCCCCAGCATTTT. Translated: CASARPRTGNQPQHF.

This chain connects TRBV2 to TRBJ1-3, with D uncertain. V was cut by 4 bases and J by 6 bases, with 10 bases left in between. The germline CDR1 and CDR2 sequences are SNHLY and FYNNEI. The CDR3 loop spans 13 amino acids. This chain's CDR3 is CASSAGLANTIYF. The CDR3 coding sequence is TGTGCCAGCAGTGCCGGACTGGCAAACACCATATATTTT.

The chain recombines TRBV27 with TRBJ1-1; D gene unclear. The CDR3 totals 14 residues. The germline V gene has CDR1 MNHEY and CDR2 SMNVEV (reference sequence). Trimming removed 3 bases at V and 1 base at J, with 9 bases between. CDR3 nucleotides: TGTGCCAGCAGTTTGTACAGCTCGAACACTGAAGCTTTCTTT. Its translation: CASSLYSSNTEAFF.

In its sample, this clone was seen once. The chain recombines TRBV6-5 with TRBJ1-2, with a weak D call TRBD1 (5 bases). Germline CDR1 is MNHEY and CDR2 is SVGAGI. The CDR3 is 15 residues long. V was clipped by 0 bases and J by 6 bases, with 14 bases between them. CDR3 protein: CASSYSTANLDGYTF. The CDR3 DNA reads as TGTGCCAGCAGTTACTCGACAGCCAACCTCGATGGCTACACCTTC.

The chain recombines TRBV10-1 with TRBJ2-3; tentative D call: TRBD1 (5 bases). CDR1 and CDR2 (germline): WNHNN, SYGVQD (reference sequence). CDR3 length: 16 amino acids. V was trimmed by 2 bases and J by 1 base, leaving 13 bases between them. In nucleotides, the CDR3 is TGCGCCAGCAGTGAGCGAGCCGACAGACGCACAGATACGCAGTATTTT. Residues: CASSERADRRTDTQYF.

The chain couples TRBV28 to TRBJ1-2, with D hard to call. Deletions cut 3 bases from V and 5 bases from J, with 10 bases between. CDR1 and CDR2 from the germline V gene are MDHEN and SYDVKM. This CDR3 has 13 residues. The CDR3 sequence is CASSFPPGYGYTF. CDR3 nucleotide sequence: TGTGCCAGCAGTTTCCCTCCGGGTTATGGCTACACCTTC.

The chain couples TRBV5-1 to TRBJ2-7, with D hard to call. The CDR3 spans 12 residues. CDR1 is SGHRS, CDR2 YFSETQ, per germline. With 3 bases removed from V and 3 bases from J, the gap between germline ends came to 7 bases. Written as DNA, the CDR3 is TGCGCCAGCAGCTCGTCTAGCTACGAGCAGTACTTC. It is translated as CASSSSSYEQYF.

The rearrangement joins TRBV19 to TRBJ2-1; TRBD1 might be the D (7 bases). This CDR3 is 14 amino acids long. Trimming left V 5 bases short and J 9 bases short, with 17 bases between. Germline CDR1 and CDR2: LNHDA and SQIVND (reference sequence). Here the CDR3 DNA reads TGTGCCAGTAGTTTAAGGGGGGCAGGGGGTGAGCAGTTCTTC. Amino acid sequence: CASSLRGAGGEQFF.

The rearrangement joins TRBV9 to TRBJ1-4, with TRBD1 identical over 8 bases. The germline V gene encodes CDR1 SGDLS and CDR2 YYNGEE. The CDR3 covers 16 residues. The junction had 4 bases not matched to a gene; V was cut back by 3 bases and J by 0 bases. CDR3 in amino acids: CASSEDREPTNEKLFF. CDR3 in DNA: TGTGCCAGCAGCGAGGACAGGGAGCCAACTAATGAAAAACTGTTTTTT. Drawing the rest from reference TRBV9 and TRBJ1-4, the complete variable domain is DSGVTQTPKHLITATGQRVTLRCSPRSGDLSVYWYQQSLDQGLQFLIQYYNGEERAKGNILERFSAQQFPDLHSELNLSSLELGDSALYFCASSEDREPTNEKLFFGSGTQLSVL.

The V call is TRBV28, the J call TRBJ2-7, with D possibly being TRBD1 (5 bases). The CDR3 runs to 15 residues. Trimming stripped 4 bases from V and 5 bases from J, with 18 bases between. Germline assignment: CDR1 MDHEN and CDR2 SYDVKM. The CDR3 coding sequence is TGTGCCAGCAGTTCCCGTCAGTACAGGATCAACGAGCAGTACTTC. Protein sequence: CASSSRQYRINEQYF.

This rearrangement joins TRBV5-1 to TRBJ2-2; D not resolved. Per germline, CDR1 SGHRS and CDR2 YFSETQ. The CDR3 contains 13 residues. Trimming took off 5 bases at V and 3 bases at J, with 8 bases between the two ends. The CDR3 DNA follows: TGCGCCAGCAGACCTTCGGACACCGGGGAGCTGTTTTTT. This codes for CASRPSDTGELFF.

The V call is TRBV6-5, the J call TRBJ1-1; a weak D match, TRBD1 (6 bases). Germline V gene lookup returns CDR1 MNHEY and CDR2 SVGAGI. V lost 7 bases, J lost 5 bases, and 14 bases lay in between. The CDR3 runs 13 residues. The CDR3 DNA follows: TGTGCCAGCAACCCACAGGGATGGACTGAAGCTTTCTTT. Translation: CASNPQGWTEAFF.

This rearrangement joins TRBV6-2 or TRBV6-3 to TRBJ2-1, with TRBD2 matching 9 bases. The J segment lost 4 bases and the V segment lost 0 bases, leaving 7 bases of the junction unmatched. Germline assignment: CDR1 MNHEY and CDR2 SVGEGT. The length of the CDR3 is 17 residues. CDR3 in DNA: TGTGCCAGCAGTTACTCGGTAGCGGGGGCCCCTTACAATGAGCAGTTCTTC. It encodes CASSYSVAGAPYNEQFF.

The chain has TRBV6-5 and TRBJ2-5; possible D gene TRBD1, 5 bases. The CDR3 length is 14 residues. The V and J ends lost 8 bases and 5 bases respectively, with 18 bases between them. Per the germline V gene, CDR1 is MNHEY and CDR2 is SVGAGI. The CDR3 reads CASSVDTAAETQYF. The CDR3 coding sequence is TGTGCCAGCTCGGTGGACACTGCTGCGGAGACCCAGTACTTC.

This chain connects TRBV6-5 to TRBJ2-2; 9 nucleotides line up with TRBD1. Germline V CDR1 and CDR2: MNHEY, SVGAGI. The ends lost 6 bases at V and 4 bases at J; junction bases unmatched: 0. This CDR3 region has 13 residues. The chain's CDR3 is CASRTGGTGELFF. As DNA, the CDR3 is TGTGCCAGCAGGACAGGGGGCACCGGGGAGCTGTTTTTT.

CDR3 in amino acids: CASSLEQGYDGYTF. Here the CDR3 DNA reads TGTGCCAGCAGTCTAGAACAGGGTTACGATGGCTACACCTTC. The V call is TRBV2, the J call TRBJ1-2, with a tentative D call TRBD1 (6 bases). This CDR3 is 14 amino acids long. CDR1 and CDR2 (germline): SNHLY, FYNNEI. Deletions cut 5 bases from V and 6 bases from J, with 16 bases between.

The V call is TRBV21-1, the J call TRBJ1-2; no check of the table's D call, TRBD1, against the DNA was made. TRBV21-1 is a documented pseudogene. The CDR3 contains 17 residues. The CDR3 spells CASSKVTWDRTDYGYTF. As DNA, the CDR3 is TGTGCCAGCAGCAAAGTGACCTGGGACAGGACTGACTATGGCTACACCTTC.

The gene calls are TRBV5-4 and TRBJ2-5; TRBD2 matches at 9 bases. The V gene end was trimmed by 4 bases and the J gene end by 5 bases; junction bases not matched to a gene: 6. CDR1 and CDR2 from the germline V gene are SGHNT and YYREEE (reference sequence). The CDR3 extends over 14 amino acids. The DNA for the CDR3 is TGTGCCAGCAGCATAGCGGGGGCCGGCGAGACCCAGTACTTC. It translates to CASSIAGAGETQYF.

A remark on this clone: The junction departs from the called germline gene at one end, perhaps through a read error. This rearrangement joins TRBV6-5 to TRBJ2-7; 7 bases fit TRBD1. This CDR3 comprises 11 residues. Germline CDR1 is MNHEY and CDR2 is SVGAGI. CDR3 residues: CASSYSGTDWF. DNA for the CDR3: TGTGCCAGCAGTTACTCGGGGACAGATTGGTTC.